A single sample is the source of the 8 T cell receptor beta chains below, sequenced in a study of CD8 T cells in Susac syndrome. Reverse transcription used roughly 0.45 to 1 ug RNA and random hexamers. Each CDR3 protein is one row after TCRdb ran MiXCR on the immunoSEQ multiplex PCR reads. Of around 300,000 distinct CDR3 sequences in the sample, about 88% were seen once. The sequenced sample was CD8+ T cells from PBMCs. Receptor source: a human donor with multiple sclerosis.

The chain has TRBV29-1 and TRBJ2-4; perhaps TRBD2 as D (6 bases). Trimming removed 4 bases at V and 2 bases at J, with 15 bases between. Germline V gene sequence: CDR1 SQVTM, CDR2 ANQGSEA. This CDR3 has 15 residues. In nucleotides, the CDR3 is TGCAGCGTTGGGGGCTCGGAGGGGACCAAAAACATTCAGTACTTC. Translation gives CSVGGSEGTKNIQYF.

The chain employs TRBV29-1 and TRBJ1-2; D unresolved. The CDR3 is made up of 13 amino acids. Germline CDR1 is SQVTM and CDR2 is ANQGSEA. Trimming cost V 6 bases and J 6 bases, with 17 bases left between them. CDR3 nucleotides: TGCAGCGTGACTAGTAAACCTATTGATGGCTACACCTTC. The encoded protein is CSVTSKPIDGYTF. Full variable domain (remainder filled in from reference TRBV29-1 and TRBJ1-2): SAVISQKPSRDICQRGTSLTIQCQVDSQVTMMFWYRQQPGQSLTLIATANQGSEATYESGFVIDKFPISRPNLTFSTLTVSNMSPEDSSIYLCSVTSKPIDGYTFGSGTRLTVV.

The CDR3 loop is CASSLATGGLVDTQYF. CDR3 bases: TGTGCCAGCAGTTTAGCCACGGGGGGGCTGGTAGATACGCAGTATTTT. This chain uses TRBV12-3 or TRBV12-4 with TRBJ2-3, with 8 bases fitting TRBD2. With 0 bases clipped from V and 5 bases from J, the junction kept 7 bases outside the gene matches. The CDR3 runs 16 residues.

The V gene is TRBV7-9, the J gene TRBJ2-2, with D tentatively TRBD1 (6 bases). CDR1 is SEHNR and CDR2 is FQNEAQ in the germline V gene (reference sequence). The CDR3 spans 18 residues. V was cut by 5 bases and J by 0 bases, with 19 bases left in between. CDR3 protein: CASSPAPSTGPNTGELFF. CDR3 DNA: TGTGCCAGCAGCCCTGCCCCCTCGACAGGTCCGAACACCGGGGAGCTGTTTTTT.

V and J are TRBV19 and TRBJ2-7, with 8 bases fitting TRBD1. Unmatched junction bases numbered 6, after V lost 10 bases and J lost 1 base. The CDR3 length is 13 residues. Germline V gives CDR1 LNHDA, CDR2 SQIVND (reference sequence). CDR3 loop: CATGQGLSYEQYF. DNA of the CDR3: TGTGCCACCGGACAGGGTCTTTCCTACGAGCAGTACTTC.

V is TRBV7-6 and J is TRBJ2-1, with TRBD2 matching over 11 bases. Per the germline V gene, CDR1 is SGHVS and CDR2 is FNYEAQ. This CDR3 contains 17 residues. The J segment lost 6 bases and the V segment lost 2 bases, leaving 9 bases of the junction unmatched. The CDR3 sequence is CASSLWLGTSGSNEQFF. The CDR3 DNA reads TGTGCCAGCAGCTTATGGCTGGGGACTAGCGGATCCAATGAGCAGTTCTTC.

The chain joins TRBV13 to TRBJ2-3, with D perhaps matching TRBD1 or TRBD2 (7 bases each). This CDR3 is built from 14 residues. V lost 3 bases to trimming and J lost 6 bases, with 13 bases between them. The germline gives CDR1 PRHDT, CDR2 FYEKMQ (reference sequence). The CDR3 DNA is TGTGCCAGCAGCTTTGACAGGGAGGGGGATACGCAGTATTTT. Protein sequence: CASSFDREGDTQYF.

CDR3 bases: TGTGCCTGGAGTCCACTAGCACTCTACGAGCAGTACTTC. Amino acids: CAWSPLALYEQYF. The J gene is TRBJ2-7, the V gene TRBV30, with D perhaps matching TRBD2 (6 bases). Germline V gene sequence: CDR1 GTSNPN, CDR2 SVGIG (reference sequence). Deletions cut 2 bases from V and 3 bases from J, with 11 bases between. CDR3 length: 13 amino acids. Together with reference TRBV30 and TRBJ2-7, the CDR3 gives the full variable domain: SQTIHQWPATLVQPVGSPLSLECTVEGTSNPNLYWYRQAAGRGLQLLFYSVGIGQISSEVPQNLSASRPQDRQFILSSKKLLLSDSGFYLCAWSPLALYEQYFGPGTRLTVT.